The next 6 T cell receptor beta chains were all read from a single sample in a study of ipilimumab plus nivolumab after autologous stem cell transplantation (dated by TCRdb to about 2021). The library was prepared using the immunoSEQ multiplex PCR assay. TCRdb re-hosts the immuneACCESS table, in-frame sequences only. Its copies lack some clones; in the studies checked, an unresolved V gene accounts for under half of them, and the cause for the rest is not known. For this sample there are over 3,000 clones; 91% appear just once. In total, the top ten clones hold about 24% of the sample. Sequenced material: PBMCs, taken in a trial of ipilimumab plus nivolumab as post-transplant consolidation. These receptors were obtained from a male donor with multiple myeloma.

The chain is built from TRBV16 and TRBJ2-3; 7 bases are shared with TRBD2. The CDR3 is 20 residues long. Looked up from germline, CDR1 is KGHSY and CDR2 is FQNENV. The trim removed 0 bases at V and 2 bases at J, leaving 17 bases unmatched. The CDR3 DNA reads as TGTGCCAGCAGCCAATCGGGGGGGGACGATCCGACTTACTTCACAGATACGCAGTATTTT. It specifies CASSQSGGDDPTYFTDTQYF.

The chain links TRBV5-4 to TRBJ2-1, with 8 bases that match TRBD2. Germline assignment: CDR1 SGHNT and CDR2 YYREEE (reference sequence). V lost 0 bases and J lost 1; bases outside the gene matches: 6. This CDR3 has 17 residues. The CDR3 region is CASSLAPAGGSYNEQFF. The CDR3 nucleotides read TGTGCCAGCAGCTTGGCCCCTGCGGGAGGTTCCTACAATGAGCAGTTCTTC. Complete variable domain (other parts from reference TRBV5-4 and TRBJ2-1): ETGVTQSPTHLIKTRGQQVTLRCSSQSGHNTVSWYQQALGQGPQFIFQYYREEENGRGNFPPRFSGLQFPNYSSELNVNALELDDSALYLCASSLAPAGGSYNEQFFGPGTRLTVL.

This chain joins TRBV30 and TRBJ1-5, with D unclear. This CDR3 comprises 13 residues. Trimming pared 3 bases from V and 2 bases from J, leaving 8 bases between. The V gene's germline CDR1 is GTSNPN and CDR2 SVGIG (reference sequence). Written as DNA, the CDR3 is TGTGCCTGGAGCAACGGTGGCAATCAGCCCCAGCATTTT. It is translated as CAWSNGGNQPQHF. Combining the CDR3 with reference TRBV30 and TRBJ1-5 gives the whole variable domain SQTIHQWPATLVQPVGSPLSLECTVEGTSNPNLYWYRQAAGRGLQLLFYSVGIGQISSEVPQNLSASRPQDRQFILSSKKLLLSDSGFYLCAWSNGGNQPQHFGDGTRLSIL.

The CDR3: CASSQLAGEKDTQYF. The CDR3 nucleotides are TGTGCCAGCAGTCAACTAGCGGGAGAAAAAGATACGCAGTATTTT. The chain has TRBV6-1 and TRBJ2-3, with 11 positions matching TRBD2. This CDR3 is 15 amino acids long. CDR1 is MNHNS, CDR2 SASEGT, per germline. After removal of 5 bases from V and 5 bases from J, the junction contained 6 bases not matched to a gene.

The chain employs TRBV2 and TRBJ1-3, with TRBD1 as a possible D gene (5 bases). This CDR3 has 12 residues. The V end was cut by 7 bases, the J end by 4 bases, with 8 bases between. The germline CDR1 and CDR2 sequences are SNHLY and FYNNEI. CDR3 region: CASMEGGNTIYF. CDR3 in DNA: TGTGCCAGCATGGAGGGGGGAAACACCATATATTTT.

The chain carries TRBV2 and TRBJ2-7, with TRBD2 as a possible D gene (6 bases). This CDR3 spans 11 amino acids. The V end was cut by 9 bases, the J end by 5 bases, with 11 bases between. Germline CDR1 reads SNHLY; CDR2 reads FYNNEI. CDR3 region: CASTRENEQYF. CDR3 sequence (DNA): TGTGCCAGTACACGGGAGAACGAGCAGTACTTC. Full variable domain (outside the CDR3, taken from reference TRBV2 and TRBJ2-7): EPEVTQTPSHQVTQMGQEVILRCVPISNHLYFYWYRQILGQKVEFLVSFYNNEISEKSEIFDDQFSVERPDGSNFTLKIRSTKLEDSAMYFCASTRENEQYFGPGTRLTVT.